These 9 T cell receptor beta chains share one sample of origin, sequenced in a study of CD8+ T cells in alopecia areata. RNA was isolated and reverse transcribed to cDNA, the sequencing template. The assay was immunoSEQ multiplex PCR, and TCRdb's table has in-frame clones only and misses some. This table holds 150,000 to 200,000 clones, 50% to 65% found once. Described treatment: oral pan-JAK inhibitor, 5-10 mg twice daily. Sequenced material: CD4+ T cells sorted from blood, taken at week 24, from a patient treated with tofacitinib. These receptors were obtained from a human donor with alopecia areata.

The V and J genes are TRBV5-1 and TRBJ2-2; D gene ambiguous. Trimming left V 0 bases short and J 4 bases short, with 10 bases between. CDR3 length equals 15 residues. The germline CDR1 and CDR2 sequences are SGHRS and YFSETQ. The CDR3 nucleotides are TGCGCCAGCAGCTTGGTGTCCCGAGCCACCGGGGAGCTGTTTTTT. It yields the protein CASSLVSRATGELFF.

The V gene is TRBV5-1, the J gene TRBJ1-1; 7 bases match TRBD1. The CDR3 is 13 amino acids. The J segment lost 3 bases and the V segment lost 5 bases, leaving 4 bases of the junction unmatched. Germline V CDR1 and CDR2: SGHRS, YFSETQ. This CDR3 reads CASSPTGDTEAFF. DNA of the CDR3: TGCGCCAGCAGTCCTACAGGGGACACTGAAGCTTTCTTT. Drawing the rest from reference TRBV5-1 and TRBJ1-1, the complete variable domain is KAGVTQTPRYLIKTRGQQVTLSCSPISGHRSVSWYQQTPGQGLQFLFEYFSETQRNKGNFPGRFSGRQFSNSRSEMNVSTLELGDSALYLCASSPTGDTEAFFGQGTRLTVV.

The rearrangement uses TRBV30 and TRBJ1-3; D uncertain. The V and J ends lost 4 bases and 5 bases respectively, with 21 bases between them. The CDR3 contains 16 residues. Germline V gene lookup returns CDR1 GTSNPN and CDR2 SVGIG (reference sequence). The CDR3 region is CAWTPKSLRPRNTIYF. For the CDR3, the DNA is TGTGCCTGGACACCAAAGTCACTCCGACCCAGAAACACCATATATTTT.

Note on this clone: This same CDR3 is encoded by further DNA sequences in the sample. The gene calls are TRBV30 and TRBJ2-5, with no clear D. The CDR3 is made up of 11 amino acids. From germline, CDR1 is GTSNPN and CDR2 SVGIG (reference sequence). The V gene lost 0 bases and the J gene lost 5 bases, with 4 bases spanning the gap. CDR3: CAWSVVETQYF. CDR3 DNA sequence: TGTGCCTGGAGTGTAGTTGAGACCCAGTACTTC.

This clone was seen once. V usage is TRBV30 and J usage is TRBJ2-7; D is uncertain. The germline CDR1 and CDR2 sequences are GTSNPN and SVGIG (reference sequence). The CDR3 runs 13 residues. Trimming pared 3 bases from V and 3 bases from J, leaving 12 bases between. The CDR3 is CAWRSQRFYEQYF. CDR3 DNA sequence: TGTGCCTGGAGGTCCCAAAGGTTCTACGAGCAGTACTTC. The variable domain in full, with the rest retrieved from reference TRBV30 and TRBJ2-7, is SQTIHQWPATLVQPVGSPLSLECTVEGTSNPNLYWYRQAAGRGLQLLFYSVGIGQISSEVPQNLSASRPQDRQFILSSKKLLLSDSGFYLCAWRSQRFYEQYFGPGTRLTVT.

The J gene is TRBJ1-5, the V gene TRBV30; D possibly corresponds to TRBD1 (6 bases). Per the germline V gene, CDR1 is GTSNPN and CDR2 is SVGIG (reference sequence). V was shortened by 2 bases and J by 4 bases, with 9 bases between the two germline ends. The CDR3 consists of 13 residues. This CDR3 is CAWSPDRNQPQHF. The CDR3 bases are TGTGCCTGGAGTCCCGACAGGAATCAGCCCCAGCATTTT.

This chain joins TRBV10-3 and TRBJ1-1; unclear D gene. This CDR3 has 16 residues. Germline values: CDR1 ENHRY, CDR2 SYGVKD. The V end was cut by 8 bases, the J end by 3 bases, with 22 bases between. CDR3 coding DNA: TGTGCCATCTTACCCGACCGACTCGGTAAGGACACTGAAGCTTTCTTT. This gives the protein CAILPDRLGKDTEAFF.

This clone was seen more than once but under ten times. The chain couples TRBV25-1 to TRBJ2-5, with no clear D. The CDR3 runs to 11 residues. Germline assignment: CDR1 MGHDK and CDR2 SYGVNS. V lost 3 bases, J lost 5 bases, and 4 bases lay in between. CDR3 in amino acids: CASSEYETQYF. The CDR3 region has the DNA TGTGCCAGCAGTGAGTACGAGACCCAGTACTTC.

In nucleotides, the CDR3 is TGCGCCAGCAGCTTAGGACAGGGGGTCTACGAGCAGTACTTC. Translation gives CASSLGQGVYEQYF. This chain connects TRBV5-1 to TRBJ2-7; 10 positions match TRBD1. J lost 3 bases, V lost 2 bases, and 2 bases had no gene match. The CDR3 sequence is 14 residues long. Germline V gene lookup returns CDR1 SGHRS and CDR2 YFSETQ.